This TCR beta chain comes out of a study of T cells after posttransplantation cyclophosphamide. Treatment was busulfan-fludarabine conditioning, a marrow graft, and cyclophosphamide on days +3 and +4. This table comes from immunoSEQ multiplex PCR, and its TCRdb copy is limited to in-frame clones, with some not included. The data show around 24,000 clones, with none appearing a single time. The table lists this clone with many counts. What it recognizes is unknown. V shed 5 bases, J shed 1 base, and the junction held 8 bases outside the gene matches. The germline V gene encodes CDR1 PRHDT and CDR2 FYEKMQ (reference sequence). This CDR3 has 15 amino acids. Findings and caveats of the study: Donor-recipient repertoire similarity was low at 1-2 months, rising over year one. TRB overlap between skin or GI tissue T cells and blood was limited. Recipient CMV seropositivity and CMV reactivation strongly tracked TRB clonality.

The rearrangement links TRBV13 to TRBJ2-7; 7 nucleotides align to TRBD2. This clonotype was obtained from a male patient in his late teens or twenties who received an allogeneic stem cell transplant from a related donor, was CMV-positive, and had no GVHD. These T cells may partly come from the graft donor. Sequenced here: PBMCs, sampled after allogeneic stem cell transplant with posttransplant cyclophosphamide. CDR3 region: CASSNKPGLSYEQYF. CDR3 coding DNA: TGTGCCAGCAGCAATAAGCCGGGACTATCCTACGAGCAGTACTTC. Full variable domain (missing parts from reference TRBV13 and TRBJ2-7): AAGVIQSPRHLIKEKRETATLKCYPIPRHDTVYWYQQGPGQDPQFLISFYEKMQSDKGSIPDRFSAQQFSDYHSELNMSSLELGDSALYFCASSNKPGLSYEQYFGPGTRLTVT.